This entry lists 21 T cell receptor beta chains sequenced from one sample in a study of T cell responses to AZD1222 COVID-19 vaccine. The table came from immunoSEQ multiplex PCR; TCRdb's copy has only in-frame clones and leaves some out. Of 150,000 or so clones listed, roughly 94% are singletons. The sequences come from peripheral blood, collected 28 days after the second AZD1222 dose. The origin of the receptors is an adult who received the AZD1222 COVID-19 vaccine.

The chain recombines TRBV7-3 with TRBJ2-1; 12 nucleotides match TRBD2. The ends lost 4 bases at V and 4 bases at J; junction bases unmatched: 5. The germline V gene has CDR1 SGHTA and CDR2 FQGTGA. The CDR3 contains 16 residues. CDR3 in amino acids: CASSYLTSGGYNEQFF. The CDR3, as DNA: TGTGCCAGCAGCTATTTGACTAGCGGGGGATACAATGAGCAGTTCTTC.

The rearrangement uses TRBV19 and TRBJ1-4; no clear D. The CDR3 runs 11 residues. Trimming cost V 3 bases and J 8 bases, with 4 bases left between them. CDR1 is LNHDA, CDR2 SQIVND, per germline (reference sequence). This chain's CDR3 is CASSILEKLFF. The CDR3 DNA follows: TGTGCCAGTAGTATTTTGGAAAAACTGTTTTTT.

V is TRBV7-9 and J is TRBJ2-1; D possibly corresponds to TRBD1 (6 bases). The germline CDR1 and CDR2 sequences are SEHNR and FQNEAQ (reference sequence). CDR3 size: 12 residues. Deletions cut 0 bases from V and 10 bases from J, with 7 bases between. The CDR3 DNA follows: TGTGCCAGCAGCTTAGCCGGGACAGAGCAGTTCTTC. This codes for CASSLAGTEQFF.

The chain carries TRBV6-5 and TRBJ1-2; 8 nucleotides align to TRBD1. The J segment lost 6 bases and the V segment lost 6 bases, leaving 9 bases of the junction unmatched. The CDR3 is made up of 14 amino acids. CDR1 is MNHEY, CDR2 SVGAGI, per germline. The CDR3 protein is CASRGQGLVNGYTF. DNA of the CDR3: TGTGCCAGCAGAGGACAGGGCCTGGTGAATGGCTACACCTTC.

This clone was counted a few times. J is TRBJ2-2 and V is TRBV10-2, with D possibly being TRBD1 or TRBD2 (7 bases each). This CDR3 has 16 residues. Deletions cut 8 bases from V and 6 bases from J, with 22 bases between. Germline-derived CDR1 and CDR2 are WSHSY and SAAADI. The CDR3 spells CASDRDGREFSGELFF. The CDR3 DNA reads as TGCGCCAGCGACAGGGACGGGCGGGAGTTTTCCGGGGAGCTGTTTTTT.

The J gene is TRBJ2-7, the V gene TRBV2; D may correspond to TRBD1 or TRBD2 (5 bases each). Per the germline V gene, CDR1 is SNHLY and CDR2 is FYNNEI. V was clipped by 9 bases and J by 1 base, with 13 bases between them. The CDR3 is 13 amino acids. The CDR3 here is CASSNGASYEQYF. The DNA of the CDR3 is TGTGCCAGTTCCAACGGGGCTTCCTACGAGCAGTACTTC.

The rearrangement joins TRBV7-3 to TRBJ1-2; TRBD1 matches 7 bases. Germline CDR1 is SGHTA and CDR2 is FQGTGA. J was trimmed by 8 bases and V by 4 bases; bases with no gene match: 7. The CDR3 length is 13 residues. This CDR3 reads CASSSGQTGGYTF. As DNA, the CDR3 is TGTGCCAGCAGCTCGGGACAGACTGGAGGCTACACCTTC.

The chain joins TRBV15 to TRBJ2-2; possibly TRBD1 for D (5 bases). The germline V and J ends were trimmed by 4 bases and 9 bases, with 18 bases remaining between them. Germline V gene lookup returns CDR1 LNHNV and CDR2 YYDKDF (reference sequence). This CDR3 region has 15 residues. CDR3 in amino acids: CATSTGQELNRELFF. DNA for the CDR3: TGTGCCACCAGCACAGGGCAGGAACTAAACAGGGAGCTGTTTTTT. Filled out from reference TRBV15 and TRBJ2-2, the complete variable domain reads DAMVIQNPRYQVTQFGKPVTLSCSQTLNHNVMYWYQQKSSQAPKLLFHYYDKDFNNEADTPDNFQSRRPNTSFCFLDIRSPGLGDTAMYLCATSTGQELNRELFFGEGSRLTVL.

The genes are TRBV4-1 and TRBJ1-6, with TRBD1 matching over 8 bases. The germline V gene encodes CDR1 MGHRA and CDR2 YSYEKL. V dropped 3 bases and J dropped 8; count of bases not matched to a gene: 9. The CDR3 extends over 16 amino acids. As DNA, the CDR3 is TGCGCCAGCAGCCACCGAGCCAGGGGGCTAGATTCACCCCTCCACTTT. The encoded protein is CASSHRARGLDSPLHF.

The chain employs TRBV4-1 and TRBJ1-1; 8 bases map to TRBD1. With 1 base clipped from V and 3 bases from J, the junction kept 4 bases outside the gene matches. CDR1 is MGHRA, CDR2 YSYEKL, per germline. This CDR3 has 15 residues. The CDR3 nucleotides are TGCGCCAGCAGCCAAGGACAACAGGGGGACACTGAAGCTTTCTTT. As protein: CASSQGQQGDTEAFF.

The CDR3 DNA sequence: TGTGCCAGCAGCCCTCGACTAGCGGGAGATTGGAATGAGCAGTTCTTC. Translating gives CASSPRLAGDWNEQFF. The chain couples TRBV13 to TRBJ2-1; 12 bases line up with TRBD2. The CDR3 contains 16 residues. CDR1 PRHDT and CDR2 FYEKMQ come from the germline V gene (reference sequence). J gave up 7 bases and V 5 bases, and 9 bases lay outside the gene matches. The whole variable domain, filled in from reference TRBV13 and TRBJ2-1, reads AAGVIQSPRHLIKEKRETATLKCYPIPRHDTVYWYQQGPGQDPQFLISFYEKMQSDKGSIPDRFSAQQFSDYHSELNMSSLELGDSALYFCASSPRLAGDWNEQFFGPGTRLTVL.

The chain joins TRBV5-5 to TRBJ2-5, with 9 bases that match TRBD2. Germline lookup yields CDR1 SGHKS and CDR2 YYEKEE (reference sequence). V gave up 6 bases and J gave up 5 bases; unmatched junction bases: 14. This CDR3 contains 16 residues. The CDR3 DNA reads TGTGCCAGCACCATCCGACTAGCGGTTCTCCGGGAGACCCAGTACTTC. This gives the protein CASTIRLAVLRETQYF.

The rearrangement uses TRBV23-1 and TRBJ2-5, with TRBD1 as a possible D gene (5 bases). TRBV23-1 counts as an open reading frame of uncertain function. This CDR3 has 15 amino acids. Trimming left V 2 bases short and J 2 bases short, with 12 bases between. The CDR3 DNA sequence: TGCGCCAGCAGTCAACCCCCGACAGAGCAAGAGACCCAGTACTTC. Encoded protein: CASSQPPTEQETQYF.

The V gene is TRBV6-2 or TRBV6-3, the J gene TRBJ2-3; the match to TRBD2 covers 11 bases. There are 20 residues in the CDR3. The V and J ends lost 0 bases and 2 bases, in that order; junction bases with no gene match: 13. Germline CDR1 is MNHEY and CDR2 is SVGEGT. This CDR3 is CASSYSVGTSGEFNTDTQYF. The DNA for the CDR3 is TGTGCCAGCAGTTACTCGGTCGGGACTAGCGGAGAATTCAACACAGATACGCAGTATTTT.

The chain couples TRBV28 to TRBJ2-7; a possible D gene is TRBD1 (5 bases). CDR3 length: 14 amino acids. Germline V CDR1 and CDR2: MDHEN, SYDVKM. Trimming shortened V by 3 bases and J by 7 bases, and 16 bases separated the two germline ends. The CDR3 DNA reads TGTGCCAGCAGTTTCTCCCGACAGACACTTGAGCAGTACTTC. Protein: CASSFSRQTLEQYF.

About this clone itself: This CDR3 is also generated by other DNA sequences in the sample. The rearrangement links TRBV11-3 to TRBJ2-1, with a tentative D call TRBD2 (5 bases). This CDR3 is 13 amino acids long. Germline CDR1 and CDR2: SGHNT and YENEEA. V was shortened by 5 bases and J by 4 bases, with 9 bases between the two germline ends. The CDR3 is CASSPGLYNEQFF. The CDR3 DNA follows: TGTGCCAGCAGCCCCGGACTGTACAATGAGCAGTTCTTC.

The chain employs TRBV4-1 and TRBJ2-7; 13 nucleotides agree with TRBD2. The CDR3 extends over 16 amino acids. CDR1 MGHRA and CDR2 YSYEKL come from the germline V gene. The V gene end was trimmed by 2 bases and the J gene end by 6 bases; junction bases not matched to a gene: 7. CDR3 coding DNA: TGCGCCAGCAGCCAACCACCGGGACTAGCGGGAAGCGAGCAGTACTTC. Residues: CASSQPPGLAGSEQYF.

CDR3 residues: CASSQSGNTIYF. CDR3 nucleotides: TGTGCCAGCAGCCAATCTGGAAACACCATATATTTT. The chain recombines TRBV3-1 (or the pseudogene TRBV3-2) with TRBJ1-3; no clear D. Trimming stripped 2 bases from V and 1 base from J, with 0 bases between. Germline V gene lookup returns CDR1 LGHDT and CDR2 YNNKEL (reference sequence). The CDR3 spans 12 residues.

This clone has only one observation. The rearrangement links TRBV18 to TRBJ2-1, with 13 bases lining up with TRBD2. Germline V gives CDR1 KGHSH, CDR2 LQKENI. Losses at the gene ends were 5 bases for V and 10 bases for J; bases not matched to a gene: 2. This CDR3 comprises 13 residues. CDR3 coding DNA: TGTGCCAGCTCATCGGGACTAGCGGGAGAGCAGTTCTTC. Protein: CASSSGLAGEQFF.

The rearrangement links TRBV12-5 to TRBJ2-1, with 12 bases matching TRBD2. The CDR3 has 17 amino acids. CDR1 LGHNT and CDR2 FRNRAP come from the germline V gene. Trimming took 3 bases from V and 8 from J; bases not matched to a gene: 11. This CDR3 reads CASGFYPPGLAGDEQFF. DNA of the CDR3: TGTGCTAGTGGTTTCTACCCCCCGGGACTAGCGGGCGATGAGCAGTTCTTC.

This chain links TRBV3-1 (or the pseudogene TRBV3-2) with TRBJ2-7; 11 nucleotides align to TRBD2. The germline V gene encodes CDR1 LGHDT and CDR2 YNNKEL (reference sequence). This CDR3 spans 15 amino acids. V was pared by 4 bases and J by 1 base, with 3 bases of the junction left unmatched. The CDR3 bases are TGTGCCAGCAGCCTGCTAGCGGGGGGTTCCTACGAGCAGTACTTC. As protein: CASSLLAGGSYEQYF.